This entry lists 13 T cell receptor beta chains sequenced from one sample in a study of OX40 agonist ivuxolimab in advanced cancers. Assay used: immunoSEQ multiplex PCR; TCRdb lists only in-frame clones, some missing. The profile shows some 58,000 clones, about nine tenths of them singletons. Sequencing was performed on CD4+ or CD8+ T cells sorted from blood, taken in a trial of the OX40 agonist ivuxolimab. These receptors were obtained from an adult with an advanced solid tumor such as melanoma, head and neck, liver or kidney cancer.

V gene TRBV5-1 combines with J gene TRBJ2-1, with D uncertain. Germline V gene data show CDR1 as SGHRS and CDR2 as YFSETQ. Trimming removed 4 bases from V and 8 bases from J, with 13 bases in between. CDR3 length equals 13 residues. Here the CDR3 DNA reads TGCGCCAGCAGCCAATATTTGGTAGATGAGCAGTTCTTC. Translated: CASSQYLVDEQFF.

The chain has TRBV9 and TRBJ1-5; TRBD1 aligns across 8 bases. The germline gives CDR1 SGDLS, CDR2 YYNGEE. Trimming took 4 bases from V and 6 from J; bases not matched to a gene: 9. The CDR3 spans 15 residues. The CDR3 region is CASSPTGAEGQPQHF. DNA of the CDR3: TGTGCCAGCAGCCCGACAGGGGCGGAGGGTCAGCCCCAGCATTTT.

To note about this clone: An end of the junction differs from the germline gene, which may be a read error. J is TRBJ2-5 and V is TRBV6-4; perhaps D is TRBD1 or TRBD2 (6 bases each). The J call is doubtful: the DNA matches TRBJ2-7 better. Germline V gene data show CDR1 as MRHNA and CDR2 as SNTAGT. The CDR3 runs 13 residues. The CDR3 DNA reads TGTGCCAGCAGGAGGGGGGTCTCCCACGAGCAGTACTTC. It yields the protein CASRRGVSHEQYF.

In its sample, this clone was seen once. This chain connects TRBV5-5 to TRBJ1-1; D is uncertain. Germline V gene sequence: CDR1 SGHKS, CDR2 YYEKEE (reference sequence). Trimming shortened V by 0 bases and J by 0 bases, and 15 bases separated the two germline ends. The CDR3 totals 17 residues. This CDR3 reads CASSLVDVIVLNTEAFF. The CDR3 DNA follows: TGTGCCAGCAGCTTGGTAGACGTGATAGTATTGAACACTGAAGCTTTCTTT.

V gene TRBV29-1 combines with J gene TRBJ1-3; the D gene is possibly TRBD1 (5 bases). V lost 4 bases and J 2 bases, leaving 12 bases between the germline ends. The CDR3 consists of 14 residues. Germline lookup yields CDR1 SQVTM and CDR2 ANQGSEA. As DNA, the CDR3 is TGCAGCGTTGCGTGGGGGGAACCTGGAAACACCATATATTTT. Amino acids: CSVAWGEPGNTIYF. Drawing the rest from reference TRBV29-1 and TRBJ1-3, the complete variable domain is SAVISQKPSRDICQRGTSLTIQCQVDSQVTMMFWYRQQPGQSLTLIATANQGSEATYESGFVIDKFPISRPNLTFSTLTVSNMSPEDSSIYLCSVAWGEPGNTIYFGEGSWLTVV.

This clone was seen just once. The chain employs TRBV5-8 and TRBJ1-4; maybe TRBD1 (6 bases). This CDR3 is 16 amino acids long. Trimming took 4 bases from V and 5 from J, leaving 18 bases between them. Germline assignment: CDR1 SGHTS and CDR2 YDEGEE. This CDR3 is CASSTRQALINEKLFF. CDR3 sequence (DNA): TGTGCCAGCAGCACCCGACAGGCGTTGATAAATGAAAAACTGTTTTTT.

The rearrangement uses TRBV6-6 and TRBJ2-2; D is unclear. Germline V gene lookup returns CDR1 MNHNY and CDR2 SVGAGI (reference sequence). V was shortened by 5 bases and J by 2 bases, with 0 bases between the two germline ends. The CDR3 is 11 residues long. In DNA, the CDR3 is TGTGCCAGCAGTAACACCGGGGAGCTGTTTTTT. It is translated as CASSNTGELFF.

The chain combines TRBV19 with TRBJ2-2; 9 bases fit TRBD1. Trimming removed 6 bases from V and 6 bases from J; junction bases left unmatched: 8. Germline loops: CDR1 LNHDA, CDR2 SQIVND (reference sequence). This CDR3 spans 15 amino acids. CDR3 DNA: TGTGCCAGTAGGCCCGGGACAGGGCTTCCCGGGGAGCTGTTTTTT. Protein: CASRPGTGLPGELFF.

The chain uses TRBV5-1 and TRBJ2-5; 11 positions match TRBD1. V lost 4 bases and J lost 2; bases outside the gene matches: 4. Germline V gives CDR1 SGHRS, CDR2 YFSETQ. The CDR3 consists of 15 residues. Written as DNA, the CDR3 is TGCGCCAGCAGCCTGGGACAGGGGGTACAAGAGACCCAGTACTTC. Translation gives CASSLGQGVQETQYF.

V and J are TRBV20-1 and TRBJ1-1; possibly TRBD1 for D (6 bases). Trimming stripped 6 bases from V and 11 bases from J, with 16 bases between. Per germline, CDR1 DFQATT and CDR2 SNEGSKA (reference sequence). The CDR3 runs 11 residues. The CDR3 coding sequence is TGCAGTGCGAGATCCGGGACAATGGCTTTCTTT. This encodes CSARSGTMAFF.

This chain uses TRBV2 with TRBJ2-2, with D possibly matching TRBD1 (8 bases). Germline V gene sequence: CDR1 SNHLY, CDR2 FYNNEI. Deletions cut 5 bases from V and 4 bases from J, with 17 bases between. CDR3 length: 16 residues. The CDR3 reads CASSLTGEGATGELFF. The CDR3 DNA reads TGTGCCAGCAGTTTGACAGGGGAGGGGGCCACCGGGGAGCTGTTTTTT.

The chain uses TRBV5-1 and TRBJ2-1; D uncertain. The CDR3 runs to 14 residues. Germline lookup yields CDR1 SGHRS and CDR2 YFSETQ. The germline V and J ends were trimmed by 0 bases and 8 bases, with 12 bases remaining between them. The CDR3 reads CASSLVGDQHEQFF. CDR3 bases: TGCGCCAGCAGCTTGGTAGGCGACCAACATGAGCAGTTCTTC.

The chain carries TRBV28 and TRBJ2-2; TRBD1 might be the D (6 bases). Deletions cut 5 bases from V and 6 bases from J, with 13 bases between. The CDR3 consists of 14 residues. Per germline, CDR1 MDHEN and CDR2 SYDVKM. In DNA form, the CDR3 reads TGTGCCAGCAGTGACGGGACACTCGCCGGGGAGCTGTTTTTT. This codes for CASSDGTLAGELFF.